These T cell receptor beta chains were read from a single sample in a study of metastatic and nonmetastatic thyroid tumors. Using MiXCR, TCRdb reanalyzed the PCR reads. The top ten clones hold around 3% of a sample with around 35,000 clones, 16% of them seen once. Specimen: blood. These receptors all come from a female donor with papillary thyroid cancer or a benign thyroid nodule (not recorded which). Some clones in this sample may be carry-over from other donors' samples. The CDR3 runs from the conserved cysteine through the conserved F or W. The D gene is left open where the match is weak. Not every row has a clone size; where given, it reads once, few, many or a size class.

TRBJ2-5 TRBV18 13 . many CASSPPTGETQYF TGTGCTAGCTCACCGCCGACGGGGGAGACCCAGTACTTC
TRBJ1-1 TRBV18 15 . many CASSPTIGLNTEAFF TGTGCCAGCTCACCAACAATAGGGTTGAACACTGAAGCTTTCTTT
TRBJ2-2 TRBV12-3/TRBV12-4 15 . . CASSTPLENTGELFF TGTGCCAGCAGCACCCCACTGGAAAACACCGGGGAGCTGTTTTTT
TRBJ1-1 TRBV7-3 13 . many CASSLTPIAEAFF TGTGCCAGCAGCTTAACCCCAATCGCTGAAGCTTTCTTT
TRBJ1-1 TRBV19 14 . . CASSLNRARTEDFF TGTGCCAGTAGCTTAAACAGGGCGAGAACTGAAGATTTCTTT
TRBJ1-1 TRBV7-9 19 TRBD1 many CASSSNKDRQGPFRGEAFF TGTGCCAGCAGCTCCAACAAGGACCGACAGGGCCCCTTTCGGGGCGAAGCTTTCTTT
TRBJ2-3 TRBV29-1 18 TRBD2 many CSVRDPGLAGGQTDTQYF TGCAGCGTTAGGGACCCGGGACTAGCGGGAGGGCAGACAGATACGCAGTATTTT
TRBJ2-5 TRBV20-1 12 . many CSARVPQETQYF TGCAGTGCTAGAGTCCCCCAAGAGACCCAGTACTTC
TRBJ2-3 TRBV27 14 TRBD2 many CASKTSGRSDTQYF TGTGCCAGCAAGACTAGCGGGAGATCAGATACGCAGTATTTT
TRBJ1-1 TRBV18 13 . . CASSPTGITEAFF TGTGCCAGCTCACCTACAGGGATCACTGAAGCTTTCTTT
TRBJ2-1 TRBV4-2 18 . many CASSQTYSLQSSYNEQFF TGTGCCAGCAGCCAAACATATTCCCTTCAGAGCTCCTACAATGAGCAGTTCTTC
TRBJ1-2 TRBV11-2 18 TRBD1 once CASSSAGTGVVANYGYTF TGTGCCAGCAGCTCCGCCGGGACAGGGGTTGTAGCTAACTATGGCTACACCTTC
TRBJ1-6 TRBV20-1 16 . . CSARGVRDTYNSPLHF TGCAGTGCTAGAGGGGTCAGGGACACCTATAATTCACCCCTCCACTTT
TRBJ2-7 TRBV4-3 15 . . CASSQEGARGYEQYF TGCGCCAGCAGCCAAGAGGGGGCCAGGGGATACGAGCAGTACTTC
TRBJ2-7 TRBV20-1 14 . . CSARDNRVDHEQYF TGCAGTGCTAGAGATAACAGGGTAGACCACGAGCAGTACTTC
TRBJ2-1 TRBV2 14 TRBD1 many CASSERGTGEGQFF TGTGCCAGCAGTGAAAGGGGGACAGGGGAGGGGCAGTTCTTC